The 16 T cell receptor beta chains below were found in one sample sequenced in a study of T-cell reconstitution after alpha-beta-depleted transplantation in children. Unique molecular identifiers were incorporated into the prepared TCRbeta library. One entry per CDR3 protein, called by TCRdb with MiXCR from the PCR reads. The data show 200,000 to 250,000 distinct CDR3 sequences, roughly a tenth seen once. The starting material was PBMCs from the stem cell graft donor, obtained from the stem cell graft. These TCRs come from a human donor who donated a stem cell graft to a child with SCID.

This clonotype was seen at least ten times. The chain has TRBV5-1 and TRBJ1-2; D is possibly TRBD1 (6 bases). Trimming took off 3 bases at V and 4 bases at J, with 7 bases between the two ends. Germline-derived CDR1 and CDR2 are SGHRS and YFSETQ. The CDR3 is 12 amino acids. The CDR3 DNA follows: TGCGCCAGCAGCTCGACAGGCTATGGCTACACCTTC. This gives the protein CASSSTGYGYTF.

This clonotype came up many times. V usage is TRBV3-1 and J usage is TRBJ1-1; no firm D call. This CDR3 spans 11 amino acids. V was trimmed by 5 bases and J by 7 bases, leaving 8 bases between them. CDR1 and CDR2 from the germline V gene are LGHDT and YNNKEL (reference sequence). DNA for the CDR3: TGTGCCAGCAGCACCCGCCTTGAAGCTTTCTTT. Translation gives CASSTRLEAFF.

This clonotype was detected ten times or more. The gene calls are TRBV13 and TRBJ2-7; 10 nucleotides align to TRBD1. The CDR3 totals 15 residues. V trimming: 4 bases; J trimming: 2 bases; junction bases outside the gene matches: 5. The germline CDR1 and CDR2 sequences are PRHDT and FYEKMQ (reference sequence). CDR3 residues: CASSSGGTGAYEQYF. CDR3 sequence (DNA): TGTGCCAGCAGCTCAGGGGGGACAGGGGCCTACGAGCAGTACTTC.

This clonotype was counted ten times or more. V and J are TRBV3-1 and TRBJ2-2; possible D gene TRBD2, 6 bases. The CDR3 consists of 15 residues. From germline, CDR1 is LGHDT and CDR2 YNNKEL (reference sequence). Trimming stripped 5 bases from V and 0 bases from J, with 10 bases between. CDR3 DNA: TGTGCCAGCAGCTACGGGGGTACGAACACCGGGGAGCTGTTTTTT. Residues: CASSYGGTNTGELFF. The full variable domain, rest sourced from reference TRBV3-1 and TRBJ2-2, is DTAVSQTPKYLVTQMGNDKSIKCEQNLGHDTMYWYKQDSKKFLKIMFSYNNKELIINETVPNRFSPKSPDKAHLNLHINSLELGDSAVYFCASSYGGTNTGELFFGEGSRLTVL.

This clonotype showed up many times. The V gene is TRBV5-1, the J gene TRBJ1-1, with D maybe TRBD1 (5 bases). Trimming took off 4 bases at V and 4 bases at J, with 23 bases between the two ends. Germline CDR1 SGHRS, CDR2 YFSETQ. CDR3 length equals 17 residues. The CDR3, as DNA: TGCGCCAGCAGCCCGGCCGGGGGGGAAGGTGGTGGCACTGAAGCTTTCTTT. Its translation: CASSPAGGEGGGTEAFF. Supplemented by reference TRBV5-1 and TRBJ1-1, the full variable domain reads KAGVTQTPRYLIKTRGQQVTLSCSPISGHRSVSWYQQTPGQGLQFLFEYFSETQRNKGNFPGRFSGRQFSNSRSEMNVSTLELGDSALYLCASSPAGGEGGGTEAFFGQGTRLTVV.

In this sample, this clonotype turned up many times. The chain recombines TRBV24-1 with TRBJ2-6; 8 nucleotides align to TRBD2. This CDR3 has 16 amino acids. Germline CDR1 KGHDR, CDR2 SFDVKD. V lost 4 bases and J lost 6; bases outside the gene matches: 7. CDR3 in amino acids: CATSDTGLGEANVLTF. Written as DNA, the CDR3 is TGTGCCACCAGTGACACGGGACTAGGGGAGGCCAACGTCCTGACTTTC.

This clonotype was found many times. V gene TRBV5-1 combines with J gene TRBJ2-1; D remains unclear. The V end lost 0 bases, the J end lost 8 bases, and 18 bases lay between the germline ends. The length of the CDR3 is 16 residues. CDR1 SGHRS and CDR2 YFSETQ come from the germline V gene. The CDR3 reads CASSLAPHLSEDEQFF. DNA for the CDR3: TGCGCCAGCAGCTTGGCCCCACATCTCTCGGAAGATGAGCAGTTCTTC.

This clonotype came up a few times. The chain couples TRBV19 to TRBJ1-5; D call uncertain. Germline V CDR1 and CDR2: LNHDA, SQIVND (reference sequence). The CDR3 covers 13 residues. Trimming cost V 5 bases and J 5 bases, with 10 bases left between them. The CDR3 region is CASSWTLDQPQHF. CDR3 nucleotides: TGTGCCAGTAGTTGGACTTTAGATCAGCCCCAGCATTTT.

In this sample, this clonotype turned up many times. The chain carries TRBV6-5 and TRBJ2-1, with TRBD1 matching over 8 bases. The CDR3 sequence is 19 residues long. Germline-derived CDR1 and CDR2 are MNHEY and SVGAGI. With 3 bases clipped from V and 3 bases from J, the junction kept 16 bases outside the gene matches. The CDR3 spells CASSYFWPQGGTNYNEQFF. The CDR3 region has the DNA TGTGCCAGCAGTTATTTCTGGCCACAGGGGGGCACTAACTACAATGAGCAGTTCTTC.

This clonotype was observed at least ten times. The chain links TRBV3-2 to TRBJ2-2; TRBD1 reflects the table's D call only, with no check against the DNA. TRBV3-2 is recorded as a pseudogene. The CDR3 extends over 17 amino acids. In DNA, the CDR3 is TGTGCCAGCAGCCAAGATGTGGGGACAGTGAACACCGGGGAGCTGTTTTTT. As protein: CASSQDVGTVNTGELFF.

This clonotype was detected many times. The rearrangement uses TRBV5-1 and TRBJ1-2, with D maybe TRBD1 (5 bases). The CDR3 extends over 13 amino acids. CDR1 is SGHRS and CDR2 is YFSETQ in the germline V gene. V dropped 3 bases and J dropped 8 bases, with 14 bases sitting between them. This chain's CDR3 is CASSWGFPRGYTF. The CDR3 coding sequence is TGCGCCAGCAGCTGGGGGTTCCCACGGGGCTACACCTTC.

Many counts were recorded for this clonotype. The J gene is TRBJ1-1, the V gene TRBV5-1; 8 nucleotides line up with TRBD1. Germline CDR1 is SGHRS and CDR2 is YFSETQ. This CDR3 is built from 15 residues. After removal of 7 bases from V and 1 base from J, the junction contained 9 bases not matched to a gene. The CDR3, as DNA: TGCGCCAGCTCACCCCAAGACAGGGGGAACACTGAAGCTTTCTTT. It encodes CASSPQDRGNTEAFF.

In its sample, this clonotype was seen many times. V usage is TRBV11-2 and J usage is TRBJ2-2; D is unclear. Germline-derived CDR1 and CDR2 are SGHAT and FQNNGV. Deletions cut 4 bases from V and 4 bases from J, with 13 bases between. This CDR3 contains 15 residues. CDR3: CASSSPLGPTGELFF. The CDR3, as DNA: TGTGCCAGCAGCTCTCCGTTGGGCCCCACCGGGGAGCTGTTTTTT.

This clonotype was counted at least ten times. The rearrangement links TRBV6-1 to TRBJ2-1; 7 bases map to TRBD1. Germline CDR1 MNHNS, CDR2 SASEGT. Trimming at V came to 6 bases and at J to 6 bases, leaving 8 bases not matched to a gene. This CDR3 is built from 14 residues. The DNA for the CDR3 is TGTGCCAGCAGGACCCAGACAGGGTTCAATGAGCAGTTCTTC. Residues: CASRTQTGFNEQFF.

This clonotype was observed many times. V is TRBV5-7 and J is TRBJ2-7, with D possibly TRBD2 on 5 matching bases. TRBV5-7 is an open reading frame, and its role is uncertain. The CDR3 is made up of 17 amino acids. Deletions cut 0 bases from V and 2 bases from J, with 18 bases between. CDR3 coding DNA: TGTGCCAGCAGCTTGGCCCCCGGAGGCGAAGTCACCTACGAGCAGTACTTC. Protein sequence: CASSLAPGGEVTYEQYF.

In this sample, this clonotype turned up many times. This CDR3 reads CASSQGLAGTYEQYF. The CDR3 nucleotides are TGCGCCAGCAGCCAAGGACTAGCGGGGACCTACGAGCAGTACTTC. V usage is TRBV5-1 and J usage is TRBJ2-7, with TRBD2 identical over 12 bases. V lost 4 bases, J lost 2 bases, and 4 bases stayed unmatched. The CDR3 extends over 15 amino acids. Germline lookup yields CDR1 SGHRS and CDR2 YFSETQ.